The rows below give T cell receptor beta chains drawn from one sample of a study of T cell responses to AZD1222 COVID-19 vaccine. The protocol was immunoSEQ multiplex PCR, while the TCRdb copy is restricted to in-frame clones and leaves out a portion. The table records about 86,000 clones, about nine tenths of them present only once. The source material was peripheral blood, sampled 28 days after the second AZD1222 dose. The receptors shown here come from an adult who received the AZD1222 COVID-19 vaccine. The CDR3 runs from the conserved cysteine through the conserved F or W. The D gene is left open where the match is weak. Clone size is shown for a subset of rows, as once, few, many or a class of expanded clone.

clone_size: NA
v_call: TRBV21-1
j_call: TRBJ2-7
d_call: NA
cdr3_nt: TGTGCCAGCGATCAGAGGGGCTCCTACGAGCAGTACTTC
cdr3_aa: CASDQRGSYEQYF

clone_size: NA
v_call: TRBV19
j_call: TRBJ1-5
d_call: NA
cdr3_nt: TGTGCCAGTAGTCCTGAGGTAGGGGCGAGCAATCAGCCCCAGCATTTT
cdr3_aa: CASSPEVGASNQPQHF

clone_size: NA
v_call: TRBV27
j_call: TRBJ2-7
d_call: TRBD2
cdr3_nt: TGTGCCAGCAGCTTTTCACCCGGGACTAGCGGATACGAGCAGTACTTC
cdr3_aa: CASSFSPGTSGYEQYF

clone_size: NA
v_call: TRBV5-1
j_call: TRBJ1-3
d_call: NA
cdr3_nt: TGCGCCAGCAGCTTGGATGACCCTGGAAACACCATATATTTT
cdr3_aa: CASSLDDPGNTIYF

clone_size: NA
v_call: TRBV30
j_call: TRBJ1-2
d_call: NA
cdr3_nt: TGTGCCTGGAGTGTAGGGGTTAACTATGGCTACACCTTC
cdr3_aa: CAWSVGVNYGYTF

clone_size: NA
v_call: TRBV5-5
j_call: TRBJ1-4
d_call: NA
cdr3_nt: TGTGCCAGCAGCTTTCAGAGAACTAATGAAAAACTGTTTTTT
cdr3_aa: CASSFQRTNEKLFF

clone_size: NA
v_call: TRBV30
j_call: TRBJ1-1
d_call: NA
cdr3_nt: TGTGCCTGGAGTTGGCAGACGAACACTGAAGCTTTCTTT
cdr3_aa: CAWSWQTNTEAFF

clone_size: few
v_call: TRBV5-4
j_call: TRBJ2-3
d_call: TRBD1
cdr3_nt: TGTGCCAGCAGCTTGGCGGGGTTTACAGGGGGCGCGAGAGATACGCAGTATTTT
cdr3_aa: CASSLAGFTGGARDTQYF

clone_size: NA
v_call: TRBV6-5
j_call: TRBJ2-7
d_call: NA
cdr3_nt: TGTGCCAGCAGTTACGGGGCTAGCTCCGAGCAGTACTTC
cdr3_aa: CASSYGASSEQYF

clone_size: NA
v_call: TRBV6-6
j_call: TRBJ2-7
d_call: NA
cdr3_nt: TGTGCCAGCAGTTACGAATGGGAGCAGTACTTC
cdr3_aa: CASSYEWEQYF

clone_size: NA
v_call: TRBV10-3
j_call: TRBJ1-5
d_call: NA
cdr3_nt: TGTGCCATCAGTGGGGAAGTAAGGGGGCCCCAGCATTTT
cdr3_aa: CAISGEVRGPQHF

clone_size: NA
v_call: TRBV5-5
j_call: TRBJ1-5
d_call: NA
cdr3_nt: TGTGCCAGCAGCTGGAGGACGGGGGCTGGGCAGCCCCAGCATTTT
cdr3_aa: CASSWRTGAGQPQHF

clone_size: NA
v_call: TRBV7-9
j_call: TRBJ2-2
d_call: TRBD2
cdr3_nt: TGTGCCAGCAGCTTAGATGGGACTAGTGTAACCGGGGAGCTGTTTTTT
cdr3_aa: CASSLDGTSVTGELFF

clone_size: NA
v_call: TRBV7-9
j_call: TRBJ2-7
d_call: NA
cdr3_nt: TGTGCCAGCCGCCGAGGGGGGGCAGGGTACGAGCAGTACTTC
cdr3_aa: CASRRGGAGYEQYF

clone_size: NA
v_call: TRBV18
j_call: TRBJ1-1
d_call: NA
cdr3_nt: TGTGCCAGCTCATCACGGGGGAACACTGAAGCTTTCTTT
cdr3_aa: CASSSRGNTEAFF

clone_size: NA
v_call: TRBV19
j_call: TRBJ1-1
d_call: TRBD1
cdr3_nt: TGTGCCAGTAGTATCACGGACAGGGTGGGCACTGAAGCTTTCTTT
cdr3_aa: CASSITDRVGTEAFF

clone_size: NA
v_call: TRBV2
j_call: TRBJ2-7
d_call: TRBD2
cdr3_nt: TGTGCCAGCAGACTAGCGGGAGGAGGTGAGCAGTACTTC
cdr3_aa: CASRLAGGGEQYF

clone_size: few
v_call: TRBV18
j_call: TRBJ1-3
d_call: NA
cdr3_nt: TGTGCCAGCTCACCATCTAGCAAGGCCTCTGGAAACACCATATATTTT
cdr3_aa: CASSPSSKASGNTIYF

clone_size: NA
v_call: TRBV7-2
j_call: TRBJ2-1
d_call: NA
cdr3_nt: TGTGCCAGCAGCTCAGCGGACTCGATTAATGAGCAGTTCTTC
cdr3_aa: CASSSADSINEQFF

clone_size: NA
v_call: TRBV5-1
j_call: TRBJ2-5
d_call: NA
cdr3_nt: TGCGCCAGCAGCTTTCTTGTTGGAGAGACCCAGTACTTC
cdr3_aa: CASSFLVGETQYF

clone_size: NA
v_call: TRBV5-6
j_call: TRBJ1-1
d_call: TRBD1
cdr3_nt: TGTGCCAGCAGTTCGGACAGGTCCGTAGAAGCTTTCTTT
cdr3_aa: CASSSDRSVEAFF

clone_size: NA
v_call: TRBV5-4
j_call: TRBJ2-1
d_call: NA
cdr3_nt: TGTGCCAGCAGCGACCGGAGCATGAGGGATGAGCAGTTCTTC
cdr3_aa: CASSDRSMRDEQFF

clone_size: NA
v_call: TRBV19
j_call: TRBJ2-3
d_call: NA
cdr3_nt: TGTGCCAGTAGTCCGAGGGTGGAGGTGAGCACAGATACGCAGTATTTT
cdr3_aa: CASSPRVEVSTDTQYF

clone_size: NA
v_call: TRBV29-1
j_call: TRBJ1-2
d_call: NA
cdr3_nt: TGCAGCGTTGAAGATCGCGGGGGCTTCTATGGCTACACCTTC
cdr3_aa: CSVEDRGGFYGYTF

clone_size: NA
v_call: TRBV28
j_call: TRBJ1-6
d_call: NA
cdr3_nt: TGTGCCAGCATGACGGGTCGAGGCTATAATTCACCCCTCCACTTT
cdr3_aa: CASMTGRGYNSPLHF

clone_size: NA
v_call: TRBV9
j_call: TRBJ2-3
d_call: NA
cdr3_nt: TGTGCCAGCAGCGGAGGGAGCAGCGTGGATACGCAGTATTTT
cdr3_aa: CASSGGSSVDTQYF

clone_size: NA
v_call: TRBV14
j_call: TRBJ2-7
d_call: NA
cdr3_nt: TGTGCCAGCAGCCAAATTCCGGGAGAACTCGAGCAGTACTTC
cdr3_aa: CASSQIPGELEQYF

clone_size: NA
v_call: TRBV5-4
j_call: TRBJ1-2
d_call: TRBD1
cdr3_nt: TGTGCCAGCAGCTTCCGGGACAGGGGTGGCTATGGCTACACCTTC
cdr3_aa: CASSFRDRGGYGYTF

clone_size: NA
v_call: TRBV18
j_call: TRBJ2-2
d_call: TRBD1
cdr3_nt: TGTGCCAGCTCACCACCCCGGACAGGCGCCGGGGAGCTGTTTTTT
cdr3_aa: CASSPPRTGAGELFF

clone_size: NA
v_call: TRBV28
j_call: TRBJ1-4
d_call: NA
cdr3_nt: TGTGCCAGCAAAGTTTGGGACGCTGGGGAAAAACTGTTTTTT
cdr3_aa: CASKVWDAGEKLFF

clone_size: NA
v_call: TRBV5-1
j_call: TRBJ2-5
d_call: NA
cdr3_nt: TGCGCCAGCAGCCTCCCCCGAGAGACCCAGTACTTC
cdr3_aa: CASSLPRETQYF

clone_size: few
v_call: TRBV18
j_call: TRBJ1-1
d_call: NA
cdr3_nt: TGTGCCAGCTCACCTCAAGTGCAGGGGACGAACACTGAAGCTTTCTTT
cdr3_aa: CASSPQVQGTNTEAFF

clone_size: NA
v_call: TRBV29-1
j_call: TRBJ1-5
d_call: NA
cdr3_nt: TGCAGCGTTGCTCCTGCCTTGAATCAGCCCCAGCATTTT
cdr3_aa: CSVAPALNQPQHF

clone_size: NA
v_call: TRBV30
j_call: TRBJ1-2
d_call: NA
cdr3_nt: TGTGCCTGGAGTCTAGACAACTCGATCTCTACGGGCTACACCTTC
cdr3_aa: CAWSLDNSISTGYTF

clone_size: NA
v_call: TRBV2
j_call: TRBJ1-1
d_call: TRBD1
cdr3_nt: TGTGCCAGCAGATTCCGGGACAGGGTGTCTGAAGCTTTCTTT
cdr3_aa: CASRFRDRVSEAFF

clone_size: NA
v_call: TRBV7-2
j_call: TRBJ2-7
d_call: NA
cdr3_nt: TGTGCCAGCAGCTTCGAGCCGGGACTTTCCTACGAGCAGTACTTC
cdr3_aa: CASSFEPGLSYEQYF

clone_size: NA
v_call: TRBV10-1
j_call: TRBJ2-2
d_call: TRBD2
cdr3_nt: TGCGCCAGCAGTGAGGGGGCGGGAGCCGGGGAGCTGTTTTTT
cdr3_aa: CASSEGAGAGELFF

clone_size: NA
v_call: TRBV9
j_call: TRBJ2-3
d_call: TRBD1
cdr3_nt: TGTGCCAGCAGCGTCGGACAGGGGCGGACACGAGCAGATACGCAGTATTTT
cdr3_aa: CASSVGQGRTRADTQYF

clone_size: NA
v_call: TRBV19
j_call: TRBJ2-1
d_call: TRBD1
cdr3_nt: TGTGCCAGTAGCCCGACAGGGGGTGGTGAGCAGTTCTTC
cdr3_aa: CASSPTGGGEQFF

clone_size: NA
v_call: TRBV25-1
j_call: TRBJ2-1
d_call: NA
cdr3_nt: TGTGCCAGCAGTGCAGTTTCGCGACTTTATGGGGATGAGCAGTTCTTC
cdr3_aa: CASSAVSRLYGDEQFF

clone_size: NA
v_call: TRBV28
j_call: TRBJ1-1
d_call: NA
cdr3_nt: TGTGCCAGCAGTTTAACAGGGTTGAACACTGAAGCTTTCTTT
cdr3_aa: CASSLTGLNTEAFF

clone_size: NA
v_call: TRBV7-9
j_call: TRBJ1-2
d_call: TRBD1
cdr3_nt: TGTGCCAGCAGCTTAGCCGTGGCAGGGGGGTCCTATGGCTACACCTTC
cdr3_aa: CASSLAVAGGSYGYTF

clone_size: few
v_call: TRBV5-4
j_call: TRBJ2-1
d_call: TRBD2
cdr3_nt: TGTGCCAGCAGCTTGTTTGCGGGAGGTTACAATGAGCAGTTCTTC
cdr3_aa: CASSLFAGGYNEQFF

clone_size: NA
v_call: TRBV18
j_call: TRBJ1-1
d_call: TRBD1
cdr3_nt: TGTGCCAGCTCCGGGGGAGGGGGCCGCACTGAAGCTTTCTTT
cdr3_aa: CASSGGGGRTEAFF

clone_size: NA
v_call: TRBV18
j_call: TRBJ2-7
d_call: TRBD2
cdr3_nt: TGTGCCAGCTCACCACGGACTAGCGGGACCTCCTACGAGCAGTACTTC
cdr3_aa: CASSPRTSGTSYEQYF